One and the same sample provided the 32 T cell receptor beta chains below, sequenced in a study of shared clonotypes between healthy human individuals. The assay was immunoSEQ multiplex PCR, and TCRdb's table has in-frame clones only and misses some. This sample has 1.6 million or so clones, with approximately 98.5% found just once. The sample consisted of naive CD4+ T cells sorted from blood. Subset: CD45RA+ positively selected. The source is a man younger than 45 in good health.

V is TRBV28 and J is TRBJ2-6; D may be TRBD2 (6 bases). Looked up from germline, CDR1 is MDHEN and CDR2 is SYDVKM. This CDR3 spans 18 amino acids. Trimming left V 2 bases short and J 1 base short, with 15 bases between. The CDR3 DNA reads TGTGCCAGCAGTTTAGGGGGGTTCCCTCCTTCTGGGGCCAACGTCCTGACTTTC. This codes for CASSLGGFPPSGANVLTF.

V and J are TRBV19 and TRBJ2-1; perhaps D is TRBD1 or TRBD2 (6 bases each). Germline V gives CDR1 LNHDA, CDR2 SQIVND (reference sequence). This CDR3 has 14 amino acids. V was cut by 8 bases and J by 7 bases, with 18 bases left in between. CDR3 loop: CASRGLASWNEQFF. CDR3 in DNA: TGTGCCAGTCGGGGGCTAGCGAGTTGGAATGAGCAGTTCTTC.

J is TRBJ2-1 and V is TRBV9, with TRBD2 matching 13 bases. This CDR3 comprises 16 residues. J was trimmed by 8 bases and V by 3 bases; bases with no gene match: 8. The V gene's germline CDR1 is SGDLS and CDR2 YYNGEE. The CDR3 DNA is TGTGCCAGCAGCGGGACCGGGACTAGCGGGACCTATGAGCAGTTCTTC. The encoded protein is CASSGTGTSGTYEQFF.

The chain uses TRBV4-1 and TRBJ1-4; 7 bases fit TRBD1. This CDR3 is 16 amino acids long. Germline CDR1 MGHRA, CDR2 YSYEKL. Losses at the gene ends were 1 base for V and 3 bases for J; bases not matched to a gene: 5. The CDR3 DNA reads as TGCGCCAGCAGCCAAGCCTACGGGACAGCTAATGAAAAACTGTTTTTT. This gives the protein CASSQAYGTANEKLFF.

Remarks on this clone: Other DNA sequences of this sample code for an identical CDR3. The chain employs TRBV2 and TRBJ1-1, with a tentative D call TRBD1 (5 bases). The CDR3 has 14 residues. Trimming removed 3 bases at V and 0 bases at J, with 8 bases between. CDR1 and CDR2 (germline): SNHLY, FYNNEI. The CDR3 region is CASSEGRVNTEAFF. CDR3 nucleotide sequence: TGTGCCAGCAGTGAGGGCAGGGTGAACACTGAAGCTTTCTTT.

J is TRBJ1-4 and V is TRBV18; D uncertain. Germline CDR1 KGHSH, CDR2 LQKENI. The CDR3 is 15 amino acids. V shed 1 base and J shed 8 bases, with 14 bases lying between them. CDR3 bases: TGTGCCAGCTCACCACTACCACGGCCGGAGGAAAAACTGTTTTTT. This translates into CASSPLPRPEEKLFF. Combining the CDR3 with reference TRBV18 and TRBJ1-4 gives the whole variable domain NAGVMQNPRHLVRRRGQEARLRCSPMKGHSHVYWYRQLPEEGLKFMVYLQKENIIDESGMPKERFSAEFPKEGPSILRIQQVVRGDSAAYFCASSPLPRPEEKLFFGSGTQLSVL.

A word on this clone: Other DNA sequences from this sample encode an identical CDR3 as well. The V and J genes are TRBV5-1 and TRBJ2-7; 10 nucleotides agree with TRBD1. The V gene's germline CDR1 is SGHRS and CDR2 YFSETQ. J was trimmed by 4 bases and V by 3 bases; bases with no gene match: 1. The CDR3 has 13 residues. This CDR3 is CASSSGQGYEQYF. The CDR3, as DNA: TGCGCCAGCAGCTCGGGACAGGGGTACGAGCAGTACTTC.

The J gene is TRBJ2-7, the V gene TRBV2, with D perhaps matching TRBD1 or TRBD2 (5 bases each). This CDR3 has 14 amino acids. In germline, CDR1 is SNHLY, CDR2 FYNNEI. V shed 5 bases and J shed 0 bases, with 11 bases lying between them. CDR3 loop: CASSSLGPSYEQYF. CDR3 sequence (DNA): TGTGCCAGCAGTTCTTTGGGACCCTCCTACGAGCAGTACTTC.

This clone appeared once. V is TRBV7-9 and J is TRBJ2-3; 7 bases match TRBD2. This CDR3 region has 13 residues. The junction had 7 bases not matched to a gene; V was cut back by 9 bases and J by 4 bases. Germline V lookup: CDR1 SEHNR, CDR2 FQNEAQ (reference sequence). The CDR3 DNA sequence: TGTGCCAGTCATCGGGGGAGGGCAGATACGCAGTATTTT. Translation: CASHRGRADTQYF.

Concerning this clone itself: The same CDR3 is also encoded by other DNA sequences in this sample. The J gene is TRBJ2-1, the V gene TRBV5-1; 9 bases are a match to TRBD2. The J segment lost 5 bases and the V segment lost 2 bases, leaving 8 bases of the junction unmatched. Germline lookup yields CDR1 SGHRS and CDR2 YFSETQ. The CDR3 consists of 16 residues. CDR3 region: CASSLPGLAGDNEQFF. The CDR3 nucleotides are TGCGCCAGCAGCTTACCGGGACTAGCAGGGGACAATGAGCAGTTCTTC.

This clone appeared a single time. This CDR3 reads CASSLWPSGSSYEQYF. CDR3 nucleotides: TGTGCCAGCAGCTTATGGCCTAGCGGGAGCTCCTACGAGCAGTACTTC. The rearrangement joins TRBV7-6 to TRBJ2-7, with 10 nucleotides matching TRBD2. Trimming cost V 2 bases and J 0 bases; bases outside gene matches: 4. There are 16 residues in the CDR3. Germline-derived CDR1 and CDR2 are SGHVS and FNYEAQ.

The chain recombines TRBV5-1 with TRBJ2-3, with D tentatively TRBD1 or TRBD2 (5 bases each). This CDR3 spans 16 amino acids. From germline, CDR1 is SGHRS and CDR2 YFSETQ. Trimming cost V 0 bases and J 3 bases, with 14 bases left between them. CDR3 sequence: CASSLAGTRGTDTQYF. The CDR3 DNA is TGCGCCAGCAGCTTGGCCGGGACGAGGGGAACAGATACGCAGTATTTT. Complete variable domain (other parts from reference TRBV5-1 and TRBJ2-3): KAGVTQTPRYLIKTRGQQVTLSCSPISGHRSVSWYQQTPGQGLQFLFEYFSETQRNKGNFPGRFSGRQFSNSRSEMNVSTLELGDSALYLCASSLAGTRGTDTQYFGPGTRLTVL.

The chain carries TRBV7-6 and TRBJ1-1; D uncertain. V was shortened by 1 base and J by 1 base, with 4 bases between the two germline ends. The CDR3 runs 13 residues. Germline-derived CDR1 and CDR2 are SGHVS and FNYEAQ. CDR3 nucleotides: TGTGCCAGCAGCTTAGAGGCGAACACTGAAGCTTTCTTT. Translated: CASSLEANTEAFF.

This sequence joins TRBV5-1 and TRBJ2-2; D possibly corresponds to TRBD2 (5 bases). The CDR3 contains 15 residues. V was clipped by 5 bases and J by 8 bases, with 19 bases between them. Per germline, CDR1 SGHRS and CDR2 YFSETQ. The CDR3 region has the DNA TGCGCCAGCAGTTTACCAATCGGAGGCTCTGGGGAGCTGTTTTTT. Protein product: CASSLPIGGSGELFF.

This chain joins TRBV7-3 and TRBJ2-3; 7 bases map to TRBD1. Germline V gives CDR1 SGHTA, CDR2 FQGTGA. CDR3 length: 15 residues. V lost 6 bases, J lost 2 bases, and 8 bases stayed unmatched. The CDR3 bases are TGTGCCAGCAGTCTTTTGGGACAGTCCACAGATACGCAGTATTTT. Protein: CASSLLGQSTDTQYF.

The gene calls are TRBV9 and TRBJ2-1; TRBD2 aligns across 8 bases. CDR3 size: 15 residues. Trimming at V came to 2 bases and at J to 5 bases, leaving 6 bases not matched to a gene. Germline lookup yields CDR1 SGDLS and CDR2 YYNGEE. Here the CDR3 reads CASSVTSVVDNEQFF. The CDR3 DNA is TGTGCCAGCAGCGTGACTAGCGTAGTCGACAATGAGCAGTTCTTC.

This chain uses TRBV14 with TRBJ1-1; tentatively, D is TRBD1 (5 bases). Deletions cut 2 bases from V and 2 bases from J, with 12 bases between. Germline values: CDR1 SGHDN, CDR2 FVKESK. This CDR3 has 15 amino acids. CDR3 in DNA: TGTGCCAGCAGCCAACAAACAGGTATTAACACTGAAGCTTTCTTT. Its protein is CASSQQTGINTEAFF.

This sequence joins TRBV5-4 and TRBJ2-7, with 7 bases aligning to TRBD1. Germline loops: CDR1 SGHNT, CDR2 YYREEE (reference sequence). Germline trimming cut 0 bases from V and 6 bases from J; bases unmatched to any gene: 6. The CDR3 runs 14 residues. For the CDR3, the DNA is TGTGCCAGCAGCTTGGCGGTAGGGGGCTTCGAGCAGTACTTC. Translating it yields CASSLAVGGFEQYF.

The chain couples TRBV7-2 to TRBJ2-7, with TRBD2 identical over 9 bases. This CDR3 has 15 amino acids. Germline CDR1 is SGHTA and CDR2 is FQGNSA. V lost 6 bases, J lost 3 bases, and 9 bases stayed unmatched. CDR3 coding DNA: TGTGCCAGCAGAGAGACTAGCGGTTCTTACTACGAGCAGTACTTC. This translates into CASRETSGSYYEQYF.

Regarding this clone: At the DNA level, this CDR3 is encoded by other sequences in the same sample as well. The chain is built from TRBV19 and TRBJ2-7; D gene unclear. CDR1 is LNHDA, CDR2 SQIVND, per germline (reference sequence). Trimming removed 5 bases at V and 4 bases at J, with 9 bases between. CDR3 length: 12 amino acids. CDR3 sequence reads: CASSSGNYEQYF. DNA for the CDR3: TGTGCCAGTAGTTCCGGTAATTACGAGCAGTACTTC.

The rearrangement joins TRBV7-6 to TRBJ2-2; D gene uncertain. The ends were cut back, 5 bases at V and 0 bases at J, with 7 bases in the middle. The CDR3 loop spans 14 amino acids. Germline CDR1 SGHVS, CDR2 FNYEAQ. The CDR3 is CASSSKANTGELFF. Here the CDR3 DNA reads TGTGCCAGCAGCAGCAAGGCGAACACCGGGGAGCTGTTTTTT.

This sequence joins TRBV5-8 and TRBJ1-1; the D is unclear. From germline, CDR1 is SGHTS and CDR2 YDEGEE. Trimming took 6 bases from V and 7 from J, leaving 7 bases between them. This CDR3 comprises 10 residues. As DNA, the CDR3 is TGTGCCAGCAATGGCCATGAAGCTTTCTTT. This encodes CASNGHEAFF.

The rearrangement joins TRBV19 to TRBJ1-2, with 8 bases fitting TRBD1. Germline CDR1 and CDR2: LNHDA and SQIVND (reference sequence). This CDR3 spans 17 amino acids. The V gene end was trimmed by 3 bases and the J gene end by 2 bases; junction bases not matched to a gene: 11. The CDR3 sequence: CASSMGPGQGANYGYTF. CDR3 bases: TGTGCCAGTAGTATGGGCCCCGGACAGGGAGCCAACTATGGCTACACCTTC. Looking up the rest from reference TRBV19 and TRBJ1-2 gives the full variable domain: DGGITQSPKYLFRKEGQNVTLSCEQNLNHDAMYWYRQDPGQGLRLIYYSQIVNDFQKGDIAEGYSVSREKKESFPLTVTSAQKNPTAFYLCASSMGPGQGANYGYTFGSGTRLTVV.

The rearrangement uses TRBV29-1 and TRBJ1-3; D gene uncertain. Between the trimmed V and J ends, which lost 3 bases and 0 bases, there was a span of 3 bases. The CDR3 totals 12 residues. From germline, CDR1 is SQVTM and CDR2 ANQGSEA. CDR3 nucleotides: TGCAGCGTTGAGGGCTCTGGAAACACCATATATTTT. Translated: CSVEGSGNTIYF.

The gene calls are TRBV15 and TRBJ2-5; 8 bases are shared with TRBD1. Looked up from germline, CDR1 is LNHNV and CDR2 is YYDKDF (reference sequence). Germline trimming cut 1 base from V and 1 base from J; bases unmatched to any gene: 5. The CDR3 consists of 16 residues. For the CDR3, the DNA is TGTGCCACCAGCAGAGCCGGGACAGGACCCCAAGAGACCCAGTACTTC. Translated: CATSRAGTGPQETQYF.

This clone is a singleton in its sample. Its ends do not fully match the called genes, so a read error is possible. This rearrangement joins TRBV28 to TRBJ2-1; 12 bases line up with TRBD2. The germline V gene has CDR1 MDHEN and CDR2 SYDVKM. This CDR3 spans 14 amino acids. The CDR3 DNA sequence: TGTGCCAGCGCTAGCGGGAGGGCCTATAATGAGCAGTTCTTC. Encoded protein: CASASGRAYNEQFF. The whole variable domain, remainder taken from reference TRBV28 and TRBJ2-1, is DVKVTQSSRYLVKRTGEKVFLECVQDMDHENMFWYRQDPGLGLRLIYFSYDVKMKEKGDIPEGYSVSREKKERFSLILESASTNQTSMYLCASASGRAYNEQFFGPGTRLTVL.

The rearrangement uses TRBV18 and TRBJ2-5; 11 bases align to TRBD1. This CDR3 is built from 16 residues. The germline V gene encodes CDR1 KGHSH and CDR2 LQKENI. The J segment lost 7 bases and the V segment lost 3 bases, leaving 10 bases of the junction unmatched. This chain's CDR3 is CASSPGLGQGAGTQYF. The CDR3, as DNA: TGTGCCAGCTCACCCGGCCTAGGACAGGGGGCCGGGACCCAGTACTTC. Using reference TRBV18 and TRBJ2-5 for the parts outside the CDR3, the full variable domain is NAGVMQNPRHLVRRRGQEARLRCSPMKGHSHVYWYRQLPEEGLKFMVYLQKENIIDESGMPKERFSAEFPKEGPSILRIQQVVRGDSAAYFCASSPGLGQGAGTQYFGPGTRLLVL.

On this clone: The junction shows a germline mismatch at one end, possibly a read error. This chain uses TRBV23-1 with TRBJ2-7; possible D gene TRBD1, 6 bases. TRBV23-1 belongs to the ORF category, with a function that is uncertain. CDR3 length: 15 residues. In DNA form, the CDR3 reads TGCGCCAGCAGTCACTCTAGCCGGGACACATATGCAGAGACCTTC. Its translation: CASSHSSRDTYAETF.

The rearrangement uses TRBV28 and TRBJ1-1; TRBD1 might be the D (6 bases). Germline lookup yields CDR1 MDHEN and CDR2 SYDVKM. The CDR3 totals 14 residues. V lost 3 bases to trimming and J lost 10 bases, with 18 bases between them. Written as DNA, the CDR3 is TGTGCCAGCAGTTTTAGGGCAGGGGCTTCTGGAGCTTTCTTT. This translates into CASSFRAGASGAFF.

The rearrangement joins TRBV6-1 to TRBJ2-7; tentatively, D is TRBD2 (5 bases). Germline CDR1 reads MNHNS; CDR2 reads SASEGT. V lost 4 bases, J lost 3 bases, and 10 bases lay in between. The CDR3 extends over 13 amino acids. In DNA form, the CDR3 reads TGTGCCAGCAGTGGTGAGGGATTCTACGAGCAGTACTTC. This encodes CASSGEGFYEQYF.

This rearrangement joins TRBV6-1 to TRBJ2-1, with 10 nucleotides matching TRBD2. The CDR3 is 18 residues long. V was clipped by 0 bases and J by 1 base; unmatched bases: 6. The germline CDR1 and CDR2 sequences are MNHNS and SASEGT. The CDR3 nucleotides are TGTGCCAGCAGTGAAGCGAGGACTAGCGGTTCTTCCTACAATGAGCAGTTCTTC. The encoded protein is CASSEARTSGSSYNEQFF.

In the case of this clone: Other DNA sequences in the same sample also yield this CDR3. The rearrangement uses TRBV5-1 and TRBJ2-3; the D gene is possibly TRBD2 (6 bases). Trimming removed 3 bases at V and 0 bases at J, with 8 bases between. Germline CDR1 reads SGHRS; CDR2 reads YFSETQ. This CDR3 contains 14 residues. CDR3 region: CASSSGTSTDTQYF. CDR3 DNA: TGCGCCAGCAGCTCGGGGACTAGCACAGATACGCAGTATTTT. Filled out from reference TRBV5-1 and TRBJ2-3, the complete variable domain reads KAGVTQTPRYLIKTRGQQVTLSCSPISGHRSVSWYQQTPGQGLQFLFEYFSETQRNKGNFPGRFSGRQFSNSRSEMNVSTLELGDSALYLCASSSGTSTDTQYFGPGTRLTVL.